The sequence of this T cell receptor beta chain was determined in a study of PD-1 blockade in classical Hodgkin lymphoma. All trial patients relapsed after autologous stem cell transplantation. Here immunoSEQ multiplex PCR was the method, and the copy in TCRdb shows in-frame clones only, minus some. The sample holds approximately 50,000 clones, 73% seen once. The receptor was isolated from a human donor with classical Hodgkin lymphoma. Material: peripheral blood mononuclear cells (PBMCs), obtained before the second cycle of nivolumab.

The CDR3 here is CASSLGTSGIYEQYF. In nucleotides, the CDR3 is TGTGCCAGCAGCTTGGGGACTAGCGGGATTTACGAGCAGTACTTC. The chain links TRBV5-4 to TRBJ2-7; 12 bases map to TRBD2. CDR1 is SGHNT, CDR2 YYREEE, per germline (reference sequence). CDR3 length equals 15 residues. J lost 4 bases, V lost 0 bases, and 2 bases had no gene match.